This T cell receptor beta chain came from a study of shared clonotypes between healthy human individuals. Germline assignment: CDR1 SGHVS and CDR2 FQNEAQ. V shed 7 bases and J 4 bases; nucleotides not matched to a gene: 10. The CDR3 consists of 15 residues. Assay execution proceeded at the deep level. In the authors' workflow: Quality scores were absent from the junction-only immunoSEQ sequences, so filtering differed. Measured with immunoSEQ multiplex PCR; TCRdb has only the in-frame clones, and not every one. V and J calls and clone size are those listed in that table; D and trimming were worked out from the DNA. The table records about 2.5 million clones, just under 95% of them present only once. CD4+ cells underwent separation, giving CD45RA+ naive and CD45RA-negative memory subsets. Worth noting for this clone: As yet, its antigen is unknown.

Study-level findings and limits: The naive CD4 repertoires of several donors were compared, and approximately 5% of clonotypes were shared.

The rearrangement uses TRBV7-8 and TRBJ2-7; the match to TRBD1 covers 10 bases. Material for sequencing was naive CD4+ T cells from PBMCs. Subset specified: CD45RA+ positively selected. The clonotype originates from a young man in good health. Some clones in this sample may be carry-over from other donors' samples. The CDR3 protein is CASNLTPGQGYEQYF. For the CDR3, the DNA is TGTGCCAGCAACCTAACCCCGGGACAGGGGTACGAGCAGTACTTC.